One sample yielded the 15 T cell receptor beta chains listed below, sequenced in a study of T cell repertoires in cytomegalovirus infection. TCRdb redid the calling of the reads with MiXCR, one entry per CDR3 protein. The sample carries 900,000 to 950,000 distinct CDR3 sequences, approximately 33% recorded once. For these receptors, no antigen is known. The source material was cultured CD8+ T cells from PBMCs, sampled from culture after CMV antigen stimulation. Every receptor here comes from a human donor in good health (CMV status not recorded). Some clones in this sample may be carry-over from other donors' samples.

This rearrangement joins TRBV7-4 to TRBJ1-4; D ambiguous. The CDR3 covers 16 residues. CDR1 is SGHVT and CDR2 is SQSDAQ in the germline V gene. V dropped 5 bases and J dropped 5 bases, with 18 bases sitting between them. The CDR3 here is CASSPWEGGWNEKLFF. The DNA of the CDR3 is TGTGCCAGCAGCCCCTGGGAGGGCGGATGGAATGAAAAACTGTTTTTT.

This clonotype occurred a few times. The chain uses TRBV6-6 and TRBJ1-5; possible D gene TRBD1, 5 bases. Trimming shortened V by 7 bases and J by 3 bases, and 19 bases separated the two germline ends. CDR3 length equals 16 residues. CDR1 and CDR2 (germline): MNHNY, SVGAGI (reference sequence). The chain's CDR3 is CASIGSETDSNQPQHF. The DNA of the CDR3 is TGTGCCAGCATCGGGAGCGAGACAGACTCCAATCAGCCCCAGCATTTT.

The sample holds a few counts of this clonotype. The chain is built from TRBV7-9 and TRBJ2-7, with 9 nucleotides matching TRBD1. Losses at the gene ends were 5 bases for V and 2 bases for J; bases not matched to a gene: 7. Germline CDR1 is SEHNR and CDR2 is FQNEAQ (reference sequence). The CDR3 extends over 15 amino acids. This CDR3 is CASSKGQGPAYEQYF. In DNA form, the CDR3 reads TGTGCCAGCAGCAAAGGACAGGGGCCGGCCTACGAGCAGTACTTC.

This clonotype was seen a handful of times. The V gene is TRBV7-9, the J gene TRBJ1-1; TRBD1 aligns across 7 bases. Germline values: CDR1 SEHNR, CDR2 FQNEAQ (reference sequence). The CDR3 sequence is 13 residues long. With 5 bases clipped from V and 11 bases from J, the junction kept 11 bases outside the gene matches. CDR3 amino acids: CASSHGGAGGAFF. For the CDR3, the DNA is TGTGCCAGCAGCCATGGCGGGGCAGGGGGGGCTTTCTTT.

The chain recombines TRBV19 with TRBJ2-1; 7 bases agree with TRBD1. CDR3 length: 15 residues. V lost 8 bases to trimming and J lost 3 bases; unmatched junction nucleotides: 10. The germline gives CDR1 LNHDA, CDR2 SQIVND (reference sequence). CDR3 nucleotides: TGTGCCAGTTCAACAGGGGTTGGTATCTACAATGAGCAGTTCTTC. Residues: CASSTGVGIYNEQFF.

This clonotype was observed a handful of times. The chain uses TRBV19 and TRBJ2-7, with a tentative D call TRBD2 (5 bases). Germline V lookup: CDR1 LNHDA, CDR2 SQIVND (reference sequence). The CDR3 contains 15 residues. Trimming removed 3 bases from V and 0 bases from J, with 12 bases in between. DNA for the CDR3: TGTGCCAGTAGTATCCTTCCGGGATCCTCCTACGAGCAGTACTTC. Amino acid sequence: CASSILPGSSYEQYF.

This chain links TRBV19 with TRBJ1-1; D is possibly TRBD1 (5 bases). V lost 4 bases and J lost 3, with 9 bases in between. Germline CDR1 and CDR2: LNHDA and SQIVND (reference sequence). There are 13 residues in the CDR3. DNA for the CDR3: TGTGCCAGTAGTAACGTCAGGGACACTGAAGCTTTCTTT. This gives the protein CASSNVRDTEAFF.

The CDR3 DNA follows: TGTGCCAGCAGCCCCAGACAGTCAACTAATGAAAAACTGTTTTTT. Residues: CASSPRQSTNEKLFF. The V gene is TRBV7-8, the J gene TRBJ1-4; TRBD1 might be the D (5 bases). This CDR3 spans 15 amino acids. Germline V gene lookup returns CDR1 SGHVS and CDR2 FQNEAQ. Trimming removed 5 bases from V and 0 bases from J, with 10 bases in between.

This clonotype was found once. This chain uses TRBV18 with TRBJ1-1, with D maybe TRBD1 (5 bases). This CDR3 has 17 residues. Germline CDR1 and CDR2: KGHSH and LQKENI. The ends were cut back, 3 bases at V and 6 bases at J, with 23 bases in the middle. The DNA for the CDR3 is TGTGCCAGCTCACCCTACCCAATGGGGCCGATGAGGGCTGAAGCTTTCTTT. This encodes CASSPYPMGPMRAEAFF.

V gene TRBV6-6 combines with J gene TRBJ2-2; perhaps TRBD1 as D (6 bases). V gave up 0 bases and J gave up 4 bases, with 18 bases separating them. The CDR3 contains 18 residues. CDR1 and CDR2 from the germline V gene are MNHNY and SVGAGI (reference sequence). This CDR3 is CASSYSISGQKSTGELFF. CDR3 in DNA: TGTGCCAGCAGTTACTCGATATCAGGACAGAAATCCACCGGGGAGCTGTTTTTT.

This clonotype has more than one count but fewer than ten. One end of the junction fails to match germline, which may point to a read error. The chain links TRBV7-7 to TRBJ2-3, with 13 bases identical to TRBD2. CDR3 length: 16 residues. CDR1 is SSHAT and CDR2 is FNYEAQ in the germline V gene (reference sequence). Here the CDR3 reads CASSQTSGGSTDTQYF. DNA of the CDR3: TGTGCTAGCAGCCAGACTAGCGGGGGGAGCACAGATACGCAGTATTTT. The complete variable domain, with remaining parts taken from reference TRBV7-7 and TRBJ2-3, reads GAGVSQSPRYKVTKRGQDVTLRCDPISSHATLYWYQQALGQGPEFLTYFNYEAQPDKSGLPSDRFSAERPEGSISTLTIQRTEQRDSAMYRCASSQTSGGSTDTQYFGPGTRLTVL.

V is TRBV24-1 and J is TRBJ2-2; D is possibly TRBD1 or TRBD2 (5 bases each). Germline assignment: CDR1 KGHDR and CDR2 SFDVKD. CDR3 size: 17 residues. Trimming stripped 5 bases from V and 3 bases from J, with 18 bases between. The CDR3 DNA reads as TGTGCCACCAGTGGAGATCGGACCCGAGGGGACACCGGGGAGCTGTTTTTT. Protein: CATSGDRTRGDTGELFF.

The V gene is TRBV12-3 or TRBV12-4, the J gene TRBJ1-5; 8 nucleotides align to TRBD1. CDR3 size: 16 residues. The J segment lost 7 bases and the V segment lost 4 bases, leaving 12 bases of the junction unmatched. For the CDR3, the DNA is TGTGCCAGCAGTTCAATAAGGACAGGGTCCGGCCAGCCCCAGCATTTT. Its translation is CASSSIRTGSGQPQHF.

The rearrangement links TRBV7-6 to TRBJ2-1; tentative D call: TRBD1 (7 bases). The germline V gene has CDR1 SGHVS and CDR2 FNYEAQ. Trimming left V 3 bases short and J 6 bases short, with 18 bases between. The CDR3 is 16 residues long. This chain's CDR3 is CASSLPGGTAVNEQFF. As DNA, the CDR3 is TGTGCCAGCAGCTTGCCCGGCGGGACAGCGGTCAATGAGCAGTTCTTC.

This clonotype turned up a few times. The CDR3 loop reads CASSLGPGQGVGFDEQYF. CDR3 coding DNA: TGTGCCAGCAGCTTGGGACCGGGACAGGGGGTTGGATTCGACGAGCAGTACTTC. This chain connects TRBV5-8 to TRBJ2-7; the match to TRBD1 covers 11 bases. CDR3 size: 18 residues. The germline gives CDR1 SGHTS, CDR2 YDEGEE. Trimming removed 0 bases from V and 5 bases from J; junction bases left unmatched: 13.